A selection of T cell receptor beta chains follows, all from one sample in a study of blood T cell repertoires in COVID-19. Libraries were prepared by immunoSEQ multiplex PCR; TCRdb keeps only in-frame clonotypes and omits some of them. The data contain more than 150,000 clones, just under 90% of them singletons. The sample comprised peripheral blood. These TCRs come from a woman aged 18-29 years who had recovered from COVID-19. Each CDR3 is given with its conserved first and last residue. The D gene is left open where the match is weak. Rows give clone size only sometimes, using once, few, many, or a class for an expanded clone.

cdr3_nt | cdr3_aa | cdr3_length | j_call | clone_size | d_call | v_call
TGTGCCAGCAGCAACCGGGACAGGGGCAATCAGCCCCAGCATTTT | CASSNRDRGNQPQHF | 15 | TRBJ1-5 | NA | NA | TRBV21-1
TGTGCCATCAGTGAGTCGTTGTTTGGGACACCCAACACTGAAGCTTTCTTT | CAISESLFGTPNTEAFF | 17 | TRBJ1-1 | NA | NA | TRBV10-3
TGTGCCATCAGCTCTGCCGGGACAGAGAACACTGAAGCTTTCTTT | CAISSAGTENTEAFF | 15 | TRBJ1-1 | NA | TRBD1 | TRBV10-3
TGTGCCAGCAGTTGGGGCACAGGCGCCTATGGCTACACCTTC | CASSWGTGAYGYTF | 14 | TRBJ1-2 | NA | NA | TRBV6-5
TGTGCCAGTACCCCGGGGGTAAATAGCAATCAGCCCCAGCATTTT | CASTPGVNSNQPQHF | 15 | TRBJ1-5 | few | NA | TRBV19
TGTGCCAGCAGCTTAATCGCGGGGGGGACAGCTAGCTCCTACAATGAGCAGTTCTTC | CASSLIAGGTASSYNEQFF | 19 | TRBJ2-1 | NA | TRBD2 | TRBV7-6
TGTGCCAGCAGCCCTACTCCCGGGAGTAGCAATCAGCCCCAGCATTTT | CASSPTPGSSNQPQHF | 16 | TRBJ1-5 | NA | NA | TRBV5-4
TGTGCCAGCAGCTCAGGGGACAGGAGTACGCCACCCCTCCACTTT | CASSSGDRSTPPLHF | 15 | TRBJ1-6 | NA | TRBD1 | TRBV13
TGTGCCACCAGCAGAGACAGGGTCCATTCCTACGAGCAGTACTTC | CATSRDRVHSYEQYF | 15 | TRBJ2-7 | NA | NA | TRBV15
TGTGCCAGCAGATGGGGAGCAACTAATGAAAAACTGTTTTTT | CASRWGATNEKLFF | 14 | TRBJ1-4 | NA | NA | TRBV6-5
TGCGCCAGCAGCCAAGATGGGGGGGGAAATTCACCCCTCCACTTT | CASSQDGGGNSPLHF | 15 | TRBJ1-6 | NA | NA | TRBV4-3
TGTGCCAGCAGTGAACCTAGCGGGCAGAGGGCGAACACCGGGGAGCTGTTTTTT | CASSEPSGQRANTGELFF | 18 | TRBJ2-2 | NA | TRBD2 | TRBV2
TGTGCCAGCAACTTAGGGACAGCCTACGAGCAGTACTTC | CASNLGTAYEQYF | 13 | TRBJ2-7 | NA | TRBD1 | TRBV12-3/TRBV12-4
TGTGCCAGCAGCGTAGACAGGGAAGACTATGGCTACACCTTC | CASSVDREDYGYTF | 14 | TRBJ1-2 | NA | NA | TRBV9
TGCGCCAGCAGCTTGGGGGGCACCTGGGATGAGCAGTTCTTC | CASSLGGTWDEQFF | 14 | TRBJ2-1 | NA | NA | TRBV5-1
TGTGCCAGCTTAGACGGCGGGAGGGTCTACAATGAGCAGTTCTTC | CASLDGGRVYNEQFF | 15 | TRBJ2-1 | NA | TRBD2 | TRBV7-8
TGTGCCAGCTTAGACGGGACAGGGGGCTTAAACACCTACGAGCAGTACTTC | CASLDGTGGLNTYEQYF | 17 | TRBJ2-7 | NA | TRBD1 | TRBV18
TGTGCCATCAGTGGAGGGATTGAGACCCAGTACTTC | CAISGGIETQYF | 12 | TRBJ2-5 | NA | NA | TRBV10-3
TGCGCCAGCAGCTTGACTAGCGGGGGGGTCAATGAGCAGTTCTTC | CASSLTSGGVNEQFF | 15 | TRBJ2-1 | NA | TRBD2 | TRBV5-1
TGTGCCAGCAGCCCAGGGAGGGAGACCCAGTACTTC | CASSPGRETQYF | 12 | TRBJ2-5 | NA | NA | TRBV25-1
TGTGCCAGCAGCTTCCTAGCGGGGGGGCCAAACGAGCAGTACTTC | CASSFLAGGPNEQYF | 15 | TRBJ2-7 | NA | TRBD2 | TRBV7-2
TGTGCCAGCAGCGTAGGCGGGGGGCCTCAAGAGACCCAGTACTTC | CASSVGGGPQETQYF | 15 | TRBJ2-5 | NA | TRBD2 | TRBV9
TGCGCCAGCAGCTTCGCCAGGACAGGGGAGGAAGAGACCCAGTACTTC | CASSFARTGEEETQYF | 16 | TRBJ2-5 | NA | TRBD1 | TRBV5-1
TGTGCCAGTAGTATCTCAGGGTATGGCACCGGGGAGCTGTTTTTT | CASSISGYGTGELFF | 15 | TRBJ2-2 | NA | NA | TRBV19